This T cell receptor (beta chain) stems from a study of T-cell memory formation after mild COVID-19. Overall study findings and caveats: Of the contracting clones, CD4+ ones lay mainly in CM and EM, and CD8+ ones in EMRA. Contracting clones, day 15 to 85, had balanced CD4/CD8, and later expanders favored CD4+. Researchers could not confirm that second-wave clones peaking on day 37 targeted SARS-CoV-2.

TCRdb recomputed calls from the 5' RACE reads with MiXCR, one row per CDR3 protein. The sample records about 250,000 distinct CDR3 sequences, under 20% being singletons. This clonotype has only a few counts. Its cognate antigen is unknown. CDR1 is SGDLS, CDR2 YYNGEE, per germline. This CDR3 has 14 residues. Losses at the gene ends were 0 bases for V and 7 bases for J; bases not matched to a gene: 1. Input material: PBMCs or a T cell subset sorted from them (not recorded which). The chain has TRBV9 and TRBJ1-5, with 10 bases aligning to TRBD1. The TCR originated in a man aged 18 to 29 who had mild COVID-19 (a few samples of this study predate the infection). Cell type and time point are not known. The CDR3 sequence is CASSVGDRGQPQHF. CDR3 in DNA: TGTGCCAGCAGCGTAGGGGACAGGGGACAGCCCCAGCATTTT.